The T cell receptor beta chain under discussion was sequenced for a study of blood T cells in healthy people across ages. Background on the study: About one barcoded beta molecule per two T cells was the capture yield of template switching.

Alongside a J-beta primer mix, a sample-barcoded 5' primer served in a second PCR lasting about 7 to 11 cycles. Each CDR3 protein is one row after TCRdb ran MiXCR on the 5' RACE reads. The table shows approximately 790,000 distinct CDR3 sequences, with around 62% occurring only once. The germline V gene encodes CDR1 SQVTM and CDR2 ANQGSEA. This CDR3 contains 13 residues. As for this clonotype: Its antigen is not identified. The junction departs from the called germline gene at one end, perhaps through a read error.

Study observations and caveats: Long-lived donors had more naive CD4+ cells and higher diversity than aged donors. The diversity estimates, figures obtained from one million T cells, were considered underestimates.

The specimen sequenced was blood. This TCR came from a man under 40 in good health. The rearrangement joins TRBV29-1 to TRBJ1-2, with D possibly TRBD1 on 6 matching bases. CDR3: CSVEGNRAYGYIF. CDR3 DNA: TGCAGCGTTGAGGGGAACAGGGCATATGGCTACATCTTC.